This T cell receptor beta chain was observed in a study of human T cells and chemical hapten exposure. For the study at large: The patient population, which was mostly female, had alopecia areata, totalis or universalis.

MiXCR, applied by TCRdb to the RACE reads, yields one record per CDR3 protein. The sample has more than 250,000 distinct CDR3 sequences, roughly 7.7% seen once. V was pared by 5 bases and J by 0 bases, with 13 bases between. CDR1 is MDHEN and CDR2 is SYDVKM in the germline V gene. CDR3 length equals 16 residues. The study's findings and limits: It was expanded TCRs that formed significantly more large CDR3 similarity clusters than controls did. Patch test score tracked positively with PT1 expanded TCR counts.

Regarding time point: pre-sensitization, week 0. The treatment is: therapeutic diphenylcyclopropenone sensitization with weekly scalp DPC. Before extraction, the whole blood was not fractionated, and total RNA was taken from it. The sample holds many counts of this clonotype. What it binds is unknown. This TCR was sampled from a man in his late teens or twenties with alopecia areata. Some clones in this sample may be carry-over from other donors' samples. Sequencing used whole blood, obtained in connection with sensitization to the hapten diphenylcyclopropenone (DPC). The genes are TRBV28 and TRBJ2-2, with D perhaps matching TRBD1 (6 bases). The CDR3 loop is CASSRDRQSNTGELFF. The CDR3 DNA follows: TGTGCCAGCAGTCGCGACAGGCAATCGAACACCGGGGAGCTGTTTTTT.